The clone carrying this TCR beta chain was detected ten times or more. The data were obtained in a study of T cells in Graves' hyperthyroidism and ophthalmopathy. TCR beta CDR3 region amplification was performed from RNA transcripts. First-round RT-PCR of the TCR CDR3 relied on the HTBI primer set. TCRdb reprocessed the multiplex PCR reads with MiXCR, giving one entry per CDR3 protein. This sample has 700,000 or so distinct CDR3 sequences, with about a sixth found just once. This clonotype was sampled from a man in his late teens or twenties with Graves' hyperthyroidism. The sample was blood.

The CDR3 DNA sequence: TGTGCCAGCAGTGAAGCGGGGATGCGGGACACTGAAGCTTTCTTT. Protein product: CASSEAGMRDTEAFF. The rearrangement uses TRBV2 and TRBJ1-1; D remains ambiguous. CDR1 is SNHLY and CDR2 is FYNNEI in the germline V gene. Trimming removed 0 bases at V and 3 bases at J, with 11 bases between. The CDR3 has 15 amino acids. The complete variable domain, with remaining parts taken from reference TRBV2 and TRBJ1-1, reads EPEVTQTPSHQVTQMGQEVILRCVPISNHLYFYWYRQILGQKVEFLVSFYNNEISEKSEIFDDQFSVERPDGSNFTLKIRSTKLEDSAMYFCASSEAGMRDTEAFFGQGTRLTVV.